This T cell receptor beta chain was sequenced for a study of blood T cell repertoires in COVID-19. Whole-study context: Specimens from acute and convalescent COVID-19 originated in the United States, Italy and Spain.

Method: immunoSEQ multiplex PCR; TCRdb's copy keeps in-frame clones and lacks some. The sample holds hundreds of thousands of clones, around 84% seen once. Germline CDR1 GTSNPN, CDR2 SVGIG (reference sequence). The CDR3 is 13 residues long. J gave up 2 bases and V 5 bases, and 4 bases lay outside the gene matches. The sequencing sample was made of PBMCs or T cells enriched from blood (not recorded which). The TCR was taken from a man aged 30-40 years with acute COVID-19. The chain has TRBV30 and TRBJ2-7; TRBD1 agrees at 9 bases. Written as DNA, the CDR3 is TGTGCCTGGGCCGGGACAGGGCCCTACGAGCAGTACTTC. As protein: CAWAGTGPYEQYF.